The rows below give T cell receptor beta chains drawn from one sample of a study of cytomegalovirus exposure and HLA in healthy donors. TCRdb's copy holds only in-frame clones and misses some; the assay was immunoSEQ multiplex PCR. The table lists some 150,000 clones, about 94% of them singletons, with about 2% in the top ten. Sequencing was performed on PBMCs. These receptors originate from a man between 18 and 35 years old in good health and CMV-seropositive. Both conserved end residues are part of each CDR3. The D gene is left open where the match is weak. Clone size is stated in some rows and not others, as once, few, many or a class when expanded.

D | J | size | V | DNA | CDR3
. | TRBJ1-1 | . | TRBV7-9 | TGTGCCAGCAGCTTTACCCCCGAGACTGAAGCTTTCTTT | CASSFTPETEAFF
TRBD2 | TRBJ2-2 | . | TRBV10-3 | TGTGCCACTAGGACTAGCGAGAACACCGGGGAGCTGTTTTTT | CATRTSENTGELFF
TRBD2 | TRBJ2-5 | . | TRBV30 | TGTGCCTTGGCGAAGGGAGCGGGAGTAGGGGAGACCCAGTACTTC | CALAKGAGVGETQYF
TRBD2 | TRBJ2-3 | . | TRBV7-3 | TGTGCCAGCAGCTTCCCCCGGGAGGGCCAGGGAGATACGCAGTATTTT | CASSFPREGQGDTQYF
. | TRBJ1-2 | . | TRBV7-9 | TGTGCCAGCAGCCCCTTGGGCAGGGGTACGGGCTATGGCTACACCTTC | CASSPLGRGTGYGYTF
. | TRBJ1-1 | . | TRBV10-3 | TGTGCCATCAGTGACACTCCCCGCGGCGGGGTGAGTGAAGCTTTCTTT | CAISDTPRGGVSEAFF
. | TRBJ1-3 | . | TRBV6-9 | . | CASSRSLWKHHIFWRGIYF
TRBD1 | TRBJ2-2 | . | TRBV5-1 | TGCGCCAGCAGCCCAGGGGGCTGGGACACCGGGGAGCTGTTTTTT | CASSPGGWDTGELFF
TRBD2 | TRBJ2-2 | . | TRBV5-1 | TGCGCCAGCAGCTCAAGGACTAGCGGGAACACCGGGGAGCTGTTTTTT | CASSSRTSGNTGELFF
TRBD1 | TRBJ1-6 | . | TRBV7-9 | TGTGCCAGCAGCTTATTCCCCCCGAGACAGGGGTTTTCACCCCTCCACTTT | CASSLFPPRQGFSPLHF
. | TRBJ1-6 | . | TRBV5-1 | TGCGCCAGCAGCCTGACAGGTGGACAGTCAAATAATTCACCCCTCCACTTT | CASSLTGGQSNNSPLHF
TRBD1 | TRBJ2-7 | . | TRBV7-8 | TGTGCCAGCAGCTTATTACCCGGGACAGGGGGCTACGAGCAGTACTTC | CASSLLPGTGGYEQYF
TRBD1 | TRBJ1-1 | . | TRBV5-1 | TGCGCCAGCAGCCCCGGGACAGGGGGCACTGAAGCTTTCTTT | CASSPGTGGTEAFF
. | TRBJ2-3 | . | TRBV7-2 | TGTGCCAGCAGCTTAGCGGCCCTAGAGAATACGCAGTATTTT | CASSLAALENTQYF
. | TRBJ1-1 | . | TRBV27 | TGTGCCAGCAGTTTGCGGGGGAACACTGAAGCTTTCTTT | CASSLRGNTEAFF
TRBD1 | TRBJ1-6 | . | TRBV30 | TGTGCCTGGAACGAGGCAGGGGGAAATTCACCCCTCCACTTT | CAWNEAGGNSPLHF
TRBD2 | TRBJ2-2 | . | TRBV10-3 | TGTGCCATCAGTGTCCCCTGGACTAGCCAAAGGGGCGGGGAGCTGTTTTTT | CAISVPWTSQRGGELFF
TRBD1 | TRBJ2-7 | . | TRBV4-1 | TGCGCCAGCAGCCAACAAGACAGGGGGCGAGGCGAGCAGTACTTC | CASSQQDRGRGEQYF
. | TRBJ1-5 | . | TRBV6-1 | TGTGCCAGCCAGGCGATAGTCAATCAGCCCCAGCATTTT | CASQAIVNQPQHF
TRBD2 | TRBJ2-3 | . | TRBV4-1 | TGCGCCAGCAGCCGGACTAGCGGCCCGGGCACAGATACGCAGTATTTT | CASSRTSGPGTDTQYF
TRBD2 | TRBJ2-7 | . | TRBV4-1 | TGCGCCAGCAGCCCTAAGACGGGGGGAGGCTACGAGCAGTACTTC | CASSPKTGGGYEQYF
TRBD1 | TRBJ1-1 | . | TRBV2 | TGTGCCAGGAGTGAAGGAGATCCATGGACAGGTGAAGCTTTCTTT | CARSEGDPWTGEAFF
. | TRBJ1-5 | . | TRBV19 | TGTGCCAGTAGTATAGGCCCAGGGGAGGGTCAGCCCCAGCATTTT | CASSIGPGEGQPQHF
. | TRBJ2-2 | few | TRBV5-1 | TGCGCCAGCACCCCCCCAGAGAACACCGGGGAGCTGTTTTTT | CASTPPENTGELFF
. | TRBJ2-6 | . | TRBV15 | TGTGCCACCAGCAGAGATTGGACAGACGCCGGGGCCAACGTCCTGACTTTC | CATSRDWTDAGANVLTF
. | TRBJ2-7 | . | TRBV5-1 | TGCGCCAGCAGCTTGGGTGGGGGGAGCTACGAGCAGTACTTC | CASSLGGGSYEQYF
. | TRBJ2-3 | . | TRBV11-2 | TGTGCCAGCAGCTTCTTCACAGATACGCAGTATTTT | CASSFFTDTQYF